Sequencing of this T cell receptor beta chain was carried out in a study of blood T cells in healthy people across ages. Then a second PCR, running about 6 to 12 cycles, was carried out with a sample-barcoded 5' primer and a J-beta primer mix. Each CDR3 protein gets one entry after TCRdb re-called the 5' RACE reads with MiXCR. The repertoire holds 600,000 or so distinct CDR3 sequences, with roughly 30% as singletons. Germline lookup yields CDR1 SGDLS and CDR2 YYNGEE. Trimming removed 4 bases at V and 0 bases at J, with 8 bases between. The CDR3 is made up of 14 amino acids. This clonotype appeared a few times. Antigen specificity is unknown. Study-level results: Aged donors had fewer naive CD4+ cells and lower diversity than long-lived donors. PBMCs were not sorted, which prevented a conclusive comparison of naive versus antigen-experienced cells.

Samples had at least 6 million PBMCs isolated from them. Total RNA was extracted at no less than 5.5 micrograms per sample. The gene calls are TRBV9 and TRBJ1-3, with no clear D. The TCR sequence derives from a woman over 75 in good health. Source material: blood. The DNA for the CDR3 is TGTGCCAGCAGCACGCAAACCTCTGGAAACACCATATATTTT. Translating it yields CASSTQTSGNTIYF.